The clone carrying this TCR beta chain was observed many times. What it binds is not known. These data originate in a study of regulatory T cells in long-lasting Graves disease. Study results and caveats: It was peripheral blood alone, not thyroid tissue, that was studied.

Arm-PCR of CDR3 regions with iRepertoire HTBI primers generated TCR beta libraries. Methods used by the authors: Segment identification across samples yielded 55 to 65 TRBV and fewer than 15 TRBJ segments. A single record per CDR3 protein comes from TCRdb applying MiXCR to the multiplex PCR reads. The V and J calls, along with clone size, are taken from TCRdb and not from the paper's own processing. The sample has 300,000 to 350,000 distinct CDR3 sequences, around a fifth seen once. The CDR3 loop spans 11 amino acids. The germline gives CDR1 MDHEN, CDR2 SYDVKM. The ends were cut back, 6 bases at V and 7 bases at J, with 10 bases in the middle. This sample's time point: persistent/refractory GD, antithyroid drugs over 5 years with positive TRAb. PBMCs provided the RNA from which the TCR library was made. The patients were enrolled through endocrinology in Xi'an, China.

This TCR came from a female donor with Graves disease. The sequencing here drew on peripheral blood mononuclear cells (PBMCs), taken when the disease was refractory, from a patient treated with antithyroid drugs. The chain is built from TRBV28 and TRBJ2-7; D gene unclear. CDR3 nucleotides: TGTGCCAGCAGAACGGGCCAGGAGCAGTACTTC. Protein sequence: CASRTGQEQYF.